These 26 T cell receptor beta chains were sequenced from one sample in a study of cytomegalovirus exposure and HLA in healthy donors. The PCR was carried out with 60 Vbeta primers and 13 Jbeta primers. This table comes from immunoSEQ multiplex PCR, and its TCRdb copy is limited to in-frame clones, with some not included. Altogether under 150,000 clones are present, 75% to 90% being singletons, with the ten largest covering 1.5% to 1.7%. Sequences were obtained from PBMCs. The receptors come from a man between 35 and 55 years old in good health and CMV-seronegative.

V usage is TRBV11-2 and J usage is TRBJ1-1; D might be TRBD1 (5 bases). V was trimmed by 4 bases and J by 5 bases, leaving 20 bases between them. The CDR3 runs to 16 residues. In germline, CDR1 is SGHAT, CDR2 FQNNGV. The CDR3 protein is CASSSSGEGSRTEAFF. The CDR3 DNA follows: TGTGCCAGCAGCTCTTCGGGGGAGGGGAGTCGAACTGAAGCTTTCTTT.

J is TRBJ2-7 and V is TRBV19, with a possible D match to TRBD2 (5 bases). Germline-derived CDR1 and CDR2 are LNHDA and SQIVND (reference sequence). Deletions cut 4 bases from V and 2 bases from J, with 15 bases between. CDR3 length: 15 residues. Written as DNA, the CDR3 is TGTGCCAGTAGTACCCCGGGGTCAAACACCTACGAGCAGTACTTC. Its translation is CASSTPGSNTYEQYF.

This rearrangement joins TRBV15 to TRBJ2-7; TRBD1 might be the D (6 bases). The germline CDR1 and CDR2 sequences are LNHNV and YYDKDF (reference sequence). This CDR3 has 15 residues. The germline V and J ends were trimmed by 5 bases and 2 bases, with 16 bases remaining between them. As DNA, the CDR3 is TGTGCCACCAGCCTCACCGGGACAACCGCCTACGAGCAGTACTTC. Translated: CATSLTGTTAYEQYF.

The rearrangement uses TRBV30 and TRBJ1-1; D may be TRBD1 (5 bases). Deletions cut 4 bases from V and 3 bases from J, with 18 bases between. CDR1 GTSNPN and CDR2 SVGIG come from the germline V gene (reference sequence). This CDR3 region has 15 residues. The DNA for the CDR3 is TGTGCCTGGACGGGGGGAGGAGGGAGGTACACTGAAGCTTTCTTT. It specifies CAWTGGGGRYTEAFF.

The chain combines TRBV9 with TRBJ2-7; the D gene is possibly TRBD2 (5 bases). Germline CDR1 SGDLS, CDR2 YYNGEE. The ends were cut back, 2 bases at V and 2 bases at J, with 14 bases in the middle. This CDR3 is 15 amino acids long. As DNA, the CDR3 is TGTGCCAGCAGCGTTCAAGCCGGAGGAACCTACGAGCAGTACTTC. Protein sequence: CASSVQAGGTYEQYF.

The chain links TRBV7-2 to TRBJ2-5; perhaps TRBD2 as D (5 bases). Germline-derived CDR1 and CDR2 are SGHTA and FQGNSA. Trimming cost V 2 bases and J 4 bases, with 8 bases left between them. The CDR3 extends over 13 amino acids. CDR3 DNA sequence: TGTGCCAGCAGCTTACGAAGCGGAGAGACCCAGTACTTC. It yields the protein CASSLRSGETQYF. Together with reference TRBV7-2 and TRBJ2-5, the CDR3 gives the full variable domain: GAGVSQSPSNKVTEKGKDVELRCDPISGHTALYWYRQSLGQGLEFLIYFQGNSAPDKSGLPSDRFSAERTGGSVSTLTIQRTQQEDSAVYLCASSLRSGETQYFGPGTRLLVL.

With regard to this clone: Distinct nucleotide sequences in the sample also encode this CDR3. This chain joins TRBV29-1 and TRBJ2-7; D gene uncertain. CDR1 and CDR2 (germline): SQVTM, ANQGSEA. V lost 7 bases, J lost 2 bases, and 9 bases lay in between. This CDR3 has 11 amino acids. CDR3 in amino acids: CSATGAYEQYF. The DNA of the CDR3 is TGCAGCGCCACCGGAGCCTACGAGCAGTACTTC.

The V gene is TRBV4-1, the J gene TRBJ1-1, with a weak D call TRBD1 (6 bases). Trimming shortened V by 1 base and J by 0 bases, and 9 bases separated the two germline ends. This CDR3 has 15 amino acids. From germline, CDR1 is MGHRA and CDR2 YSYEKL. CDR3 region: CASSQAGTLNTEAFF. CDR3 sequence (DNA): TGCGCCAGCAGCCAAGCCGGGACATTGAACACTGAAGCTTTCTTT.

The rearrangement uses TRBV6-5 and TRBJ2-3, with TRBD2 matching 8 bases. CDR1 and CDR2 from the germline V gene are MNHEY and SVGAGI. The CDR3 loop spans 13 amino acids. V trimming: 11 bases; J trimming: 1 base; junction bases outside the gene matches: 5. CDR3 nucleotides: TGTGCCGCGCGGGAGGACGGCACAGATACGCAGTATTTT. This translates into CAAREDGTDTQYF.

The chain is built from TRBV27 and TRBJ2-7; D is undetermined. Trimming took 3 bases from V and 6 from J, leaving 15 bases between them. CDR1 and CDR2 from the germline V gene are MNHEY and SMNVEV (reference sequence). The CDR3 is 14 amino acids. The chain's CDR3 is CASSFWHNKPEQYF. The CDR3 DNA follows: TGTGCCAGCAGTTTCTGGCACAATAAACCCGAGCAGTACTTC.

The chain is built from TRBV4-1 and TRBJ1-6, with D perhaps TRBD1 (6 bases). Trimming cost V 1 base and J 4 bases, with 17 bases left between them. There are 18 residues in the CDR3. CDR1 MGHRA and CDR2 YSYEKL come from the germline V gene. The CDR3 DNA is TGCGCCAGCAGCCAAGCGGGACAAAGTACCAGATATAATTCACCCCTCCACTTT. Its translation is CASSQAGQSTRYNSPLHF.

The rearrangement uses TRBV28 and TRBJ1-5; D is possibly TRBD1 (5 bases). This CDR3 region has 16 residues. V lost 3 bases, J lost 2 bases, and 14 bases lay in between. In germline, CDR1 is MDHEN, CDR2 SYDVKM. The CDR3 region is CASSFGRGWGNQPQHF. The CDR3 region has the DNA TGTGCCAGCAGTTTTGGTAGGGGTTGGGGCAATCAGCCCCAGCATTTT.

This chain's CDR3 is CSVGLAGVGEQYF. CDR3 bases: TGCAGCGTGGGACTAGCGGGAGTGGGGGAGCAGTACTTC. The chain employs TRBV29-1 and TRBJ2-7; 14 nucleotides match TRBD2. Germline CDR1 reads SQVTM; CDR2 reads ANQGSEA. The CDR3 is 13 residues long. V gave up 6 bases and J gave up 7 bases; unmatched junction bases: 5.

The CDR3: CASSLSQGANSPLHF. The CDR3 region has the DNA TGTGCCAGCAGTTTATCGCAGGGGGCAAATTCACCCCTCCACTTT. The chain has TRBV27 and TRBJ1-6; 8 nucleotides agree with TRBD1. Per germline, CDR1 MNHEY and CDR2 SMNVEV (reference sequence). J was trimmed by 7 bases and V by 0 bases; bases with no gene match: 2. CDR3 size: 15 residues.

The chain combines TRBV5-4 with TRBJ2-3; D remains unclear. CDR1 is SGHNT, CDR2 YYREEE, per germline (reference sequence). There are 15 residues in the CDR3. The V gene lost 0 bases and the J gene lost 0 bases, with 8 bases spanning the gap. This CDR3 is CASSLAPVSTDTQYF. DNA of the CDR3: TGTGCCAGCAGCTTGGCCCCCGTTAGCACAGATACGCAGTATTTT.

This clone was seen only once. The DNA of the CDR3 is TGTGCCGTCGGACAGGGGTTCAACGAGCAGTACTTC. Translating it yields CAVGQGFNEQYF. J is TRBJ2-7 and V is TRBV19; the match to TRBD1 covers 9 bases. The V gene end was trimmed by 11 bases and the J gene end by 5 bases; junction bases not matched to a gene: 7. This CDR3 contains 12 residues. CDR1 is LNHDA and CDR2 is SQIVND in the germline V gene (reference sequence).

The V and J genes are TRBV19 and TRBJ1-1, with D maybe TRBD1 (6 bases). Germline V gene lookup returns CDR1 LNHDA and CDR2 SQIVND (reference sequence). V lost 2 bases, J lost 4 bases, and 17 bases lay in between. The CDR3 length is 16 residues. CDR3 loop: CASSISGRTVSTEAFF. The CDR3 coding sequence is TGTGCCAGTAGTATATCCGGCAGGACAGTTAGCACTGAAGCTTTCTTT.

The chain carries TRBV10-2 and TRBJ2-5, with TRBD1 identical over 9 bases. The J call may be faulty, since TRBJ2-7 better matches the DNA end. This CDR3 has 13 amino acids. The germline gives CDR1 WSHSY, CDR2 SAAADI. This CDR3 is CASSETGGGEQYF. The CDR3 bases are TGCGCCAGCAGTGAAACAGGGGGCGGCGAGCAGTACTTC.

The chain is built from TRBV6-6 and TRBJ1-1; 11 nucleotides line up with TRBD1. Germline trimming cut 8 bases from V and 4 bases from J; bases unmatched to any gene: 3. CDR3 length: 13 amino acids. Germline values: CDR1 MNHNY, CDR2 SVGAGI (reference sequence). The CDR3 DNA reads TGTGCCAGCGGACAGGGGGCTGGCACTGAAGCTTTCTTT. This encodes CASGQGAGTEAFF.

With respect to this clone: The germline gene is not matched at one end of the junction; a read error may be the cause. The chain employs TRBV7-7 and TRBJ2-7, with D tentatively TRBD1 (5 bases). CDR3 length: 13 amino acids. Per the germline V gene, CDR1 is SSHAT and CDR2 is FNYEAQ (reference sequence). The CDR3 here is CASSLAQGNEQYF. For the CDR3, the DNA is TGTGCTAGCAGCCTCGCCCAGGGCAACGAGCAGTACTTC.

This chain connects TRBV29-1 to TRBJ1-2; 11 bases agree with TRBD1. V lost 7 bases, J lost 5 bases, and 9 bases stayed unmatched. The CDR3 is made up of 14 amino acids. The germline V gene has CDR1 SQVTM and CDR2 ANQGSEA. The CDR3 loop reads CSANPGQGGYGYTF. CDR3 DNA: TGCAGCGCCAATCCGGGACAGGGGGGATATGGCTACACCTTC. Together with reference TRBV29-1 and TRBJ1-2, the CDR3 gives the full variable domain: SAVISQKPSRDICQRGTSLTIQCQVDSQVTMMFWYRQQPGQSLTLIATANQGSEATYESGFVIDKFPISRPNLTFSTLTVSNMSPEDSSIYLCSANPGQGGYGYTFGSGTRLTVV.

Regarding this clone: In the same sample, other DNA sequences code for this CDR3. Here the CDR3 DNA reads TGTGCCAGCAGCCTAGGGCAAGGGGGCACAGATACGCAGTATTTT. This gives the protein CASSLGQGGTDTQYF. The chain couples TRBV7-9 to TRBJ2-3; TRBD1 is a possible D gene (5 bases). V lost 5 bases and J 1 base, leaving 13 bases between the germline ends. Germline loops: CDR1 SEHNR, CDR2 FQNEAQ (reference sequence). The CDR3 covers 15 residues.

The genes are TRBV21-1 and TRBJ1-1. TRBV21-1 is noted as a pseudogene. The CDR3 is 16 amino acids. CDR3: CASSLWEAVMNTEAFF. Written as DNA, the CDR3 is TGTGCCAGCAGCTTGTGGGAGGCGGTCATGAACACTGAAGCTTTCTTT.

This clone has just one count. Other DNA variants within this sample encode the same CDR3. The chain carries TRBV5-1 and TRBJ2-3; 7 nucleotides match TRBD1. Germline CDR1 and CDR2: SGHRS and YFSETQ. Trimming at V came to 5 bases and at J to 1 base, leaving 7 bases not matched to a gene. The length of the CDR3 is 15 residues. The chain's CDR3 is CASSLRQGGTDTQYF. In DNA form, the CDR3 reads TGCGCCAGCAGTCTTAGACAGGGCGGCACAGATACGCAGTATTTT.

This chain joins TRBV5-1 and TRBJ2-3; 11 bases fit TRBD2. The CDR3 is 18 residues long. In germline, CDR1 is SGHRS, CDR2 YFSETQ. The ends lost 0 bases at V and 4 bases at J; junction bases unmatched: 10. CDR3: CASSLAVGTSGVADTQYF. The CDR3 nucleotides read TGCGCCAGCAGCTTGGCGGTAGGGACTAGCGGAGTCGCAGATACGCAGTATTTT.

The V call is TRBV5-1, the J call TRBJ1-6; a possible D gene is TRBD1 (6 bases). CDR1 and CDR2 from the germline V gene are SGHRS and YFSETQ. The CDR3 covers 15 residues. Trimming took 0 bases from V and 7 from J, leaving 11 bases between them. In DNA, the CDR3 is TGCGCCAGCAGCTTGGAGACAGGAGGAAATTCACCCCTCCACTTT. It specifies CASSLETGGNSPLHF.